These 18 T cell receptor beta chains share one sample of origin, sequenced in a study of blood T cell repertoires in COVID-19. The method was immunoSEQ multiplex PCR; TCRdb's version includes in-frame clones alone and lacks a portion of them. The sample includes 250,000 to 350,000 clones, 89% of them seen just once. Sequenced sample: peripheral blood. These receptors all come from a woman aged 60-75 years with acute or convalescent COVID-19.

The chain employs TRBV2 and TRBJ1-2; weak D call: TRBD1 (5 bases). CDR3 size: 13 residues. The germline gives CDR1 SNHLY, CDR2 FYNNEI. Trimming removed 4 bases from V and 4 bases from J, with 10 bases in between. The CDR3 is CASSGTSAYGYTF. The CDR3 region has the DNA TGTGCCAGCAGTGGGACATCTGCCTATGGCTACACCTTC.

This clone was counted only a few times. The V and J genes are TRBV3-1 (or the pseudogene TRBV3-2) and TRBJ2-5; TRBD2 agrees at 9 bases. This CDR3 has 17 residues. V was clipped by 0 bases and J by 1 base; unmatched bases: 6. CDR1 LGHDT and CDR2 YNNKEL come from the germline V gene (reference sequence). The CDR3 DNA sequence: TGTGCCAGCAGCCAAGAAAGGCTAGCGGGGCTCCAAGAGACCCAGTACTTC. Its translation is CASSQERLAGLQETQYF.

The V call is TRBV10-3, the J call TRBJ1-5; tentatively, D is TRBD1 (5 bases). The CDR3 is 13 residues long. Trimming cost V 4 bases and J 5 bases, with 9 bases left between them. CDR1 and CDR2 (germline): ENHRY, SYGVKD. CDR3 loop: CAISGGEDQPQHF. In DNA form, the CDR3 reads TGTGCCATCAGTGGGGGGGAAGATCAGCCCCAGCATTTT.

V and J are TRBV7-2 and TRBJ2-5, with 7 bases lining up with TRBD2. CDR3 length equals 14 residues. The J segment lost 1 base and the V segment lost 8 bases, leaving 7 bases of the junction unmatched. Germline CDR1 and CDR2: SGHTA and FQGNSA. The DNA of the CDR3 is TGTGCCAGCGGGGTTGGCGGGAGCCAAGAGACCCAGTACTTC. It translates to CASGVGGSQETQYF.

The table lists this clone with a count of one. The rearrangement uses TRBV15 and TRBJ1-5; TRBD1 might be the D (5 bases). Germline V CDR1 and CDR2: LNHNV, YYDKDF (reference sequence). V gave up 0 bases and J gave up 0 bases, with 12 bases separating them. The CDR3 runs 17 residues. CDR3 protein: CATSRDPGISSNQPQHF. For the CDR3, the DNA is TGTGCCACCAGCAGAGATCCAGGGATATCTAGCAATCAGCCCCAGCATTTT.

The CDR3 bases are TGTGCCAGCAGTGATACTTGGAGCTCCTACAATGAGCAGTTCTTC. Protein sequence: CASSDTWSSYNEQFF. V usage is TRBV28 and J usage is TRBJ2-1; D ambiguous. Per germline, CDR1 MDHEN and CDR2 SYDVKM. The CDR3 is made up of 15 amino acids. Trimming shortened V by 5 bases and J by 0 bases, and 11 bases separated the two germline ends.

The rearrangement uses TRBV9 and TRBJ2-1; 9 bases match TRBD2. The V segment lost 0 bases and the J segment 3 bases; nucleotides outside the gene matches: 10. The length of the CDR3 is 18 residues. The germline V gene has CDR1 SGDLS and CDR2 YYNGEE. CDR3 sequence reads: CASSVALGSGGVYNEQFF. Here the CDR3 DNA reads TGTGCCAGCAGCGTAGCGTTGGGTAGCGGGGGAGTCTACAATGAGCAGTTCTTC.

The rearrangement links TRBV19 to TRBJ2-5, with D perhaps TRBD1 (6 bases). V gave up 1 base and J gave up 5 bases, with 11 bases separating them. Germline CDR1 and CDR2: LNHDA and SQIVND (reference sequence). The CDR3 loop spans 14 amino acids. CDR3 DNA: TGTGCCAGTAGTATAGGGCCAGGGGTGGAGACCCAGTACTTC. It codes for CASSIGPGVETQYF.

J is TRBJ2-1 and V is TRBV12-1; the table's D gene call, TRBD2, was not cross checked with the DNA. TRBV12-1 is an annotated pseudogene. This CDR3 is 22 amino acids long. The CDR3 sequence: CASSCHPQEYGRDPSSYNEQFF. The CDR3 bases are TGTGCCAGCAGCTGCCATCCTCAGGAGTACGGGAGGGACCCCAGCTCCTACAATGAGCAGTTCTTC.

This chain uses TRBV4-1 with TRBJ1-1; TRBD1 is a possible D gene (5 bases). This CDR3 comprises 15 residues. Germline V gene lookup returns CDR1 MGHRA and CDR2 YSYEKL. The V end was cut by 1 base, the J end by 0 bases, with 9 bases between. CDR3 region: CASSQVGVMNTEAFF. The CDR3 DNA sequence: TGCGCCAGCAGCCAAGTAGGGGTCATGAACACTGAAGCTTTCTTT.

This sequence joins TRBV5-4 and TRBJ2-7, with TRBD2 matching 12 bases. J lost 5 bases, V lost 4 bases, and 10 bases had no gene match. CDR1 is SGHNT and CDR2 is YYREEE in the germline V gene (reference sequence). This CDR3 is 16 amino acids long. CDR3 sequence reads: CASSPFASGGADEQYF. The CDR3, as DNA: TGTGCCAGCAGCCCCTTCGCTAGCGGGGGGGCGGACGAGCAGTACTTC.

DNA for the CDR3: TGCGCCAGCAGCTTGGATCGCGGGAGTTCCCTGGTCTACGAGCAGTACTTC. Encoded protein: CASSLDRGSSLVYEQYF. The rearrangement links TRBV5-1 to TRBJ2-7, with 7 bases fitting TRBD2. The CDR3 has 17 amino acids. V trimming: 0 bases; J trimming: 3 bases; junction bases outside the gene matches: 12. The germline V gene encodes CDR1 SGHRS and CDR2 YFSETQ.

The genes are TRBV7-6 and TRBJ1-1; D might be TRBD1 (6 bases). The CDR3 sequence is 15 residues long. V was pared by 3 bases and J by 2 bases, with 13 bases between. Germline V gene sequence: CDR1 SGHVS, CDR2 FNYEAQ. Here the CDR3 reads CASSFRTDINTEAFF. CDR3 coding DNA: TGTGCCAGCAGCTTCAGGACAGACATAAACACTGAAGCTTTCTTT.

There are a few counts of this clone. The CDR3 DNA reads TGTGCCACCAGCATCCAGACAGGGAGCTCCTACGAGCAGTACTTC. Protein sequence: CATSIQTGSSYEQYF. The chain couples TRBV15 to TRBJ2-7; 7 nucleotides agree with TRBD1. Germline-derived CDR1 and CDR2 are LNHNV and YYDKDF (reference sequence). The ends lost 4 bases at V and 0 bases at J; junction bases unmatched: 6. There are 15 residues in the CDR3. Drawing the rest from reference TRBV15 and TRBJ2-7, the complete variable domain is DAMVIQNPRYQVTQFGKPVTLSCSQTLNHNVMYWYQQKSSQAPKLLFHYYDKDFNNEADTPDNFQSRRPNTSFCFLDIRSPGLGDTAMYLCATSIQTGSSYEQYFGPGTRLTVT.

This chain connects TRBV7-8 to TRBJ1-5; tentatively, D is TRBD1 (6 bases). CDR1 is SGHVS and CDR2 is FQNEAQ in the germline V gene. V lost 1 base to trimming and J lost 4 bases, with 11 bases between them. This CDR3 is built from 15 residues. In DNA, the CDR3 is TGTGCCAGCAGCTTAGAGGGCAGGGGTAATCAGCCCCAGCATTTT. This codes for CASSLEGRGNQPQHF.

The CDR3 sequence is CASSLNYGYTF. In nucleotides, the CDR3 is TGTGCCAGCAGTCTCAACTATGGCTACACCTTC. This chain joins TRBV5-5 and TRBJ1-2; D unresolved. The CDR3 extends over 11 amino acids. CDR1 SGHKS and CDR2 YYEKEE come from the germline V gene (reference sequence). Deletions cut 5 bases from V and 2 bases from J, with 4 bases between.

This clone was seen only a few times. This chain joins TRBV28 and TRBJ1-2; D not certain. The ends were cut back, 2 bases at V and 8 bases at J, with 27 bases in the middle. The CDR3 covers 18 residues. From germline, CDR1 is MDHEN and CDR2 SYDVKM. The CDR3 DNA reads TGTGCCAGCAGTTTAGGCCCCCGGGTTAGAGAGCAGTTACGGGGCTACACCTTC. Translation gives CASSLGPRVREQLRGYTF.

The chain recombines TRBV5-4 with TRBJ2-2, with a weak D call TRBD2 (7 bases). V lost 0 bases, J lost 5 bases, and 14 bases lay in between. Germline lookup yields CDR1 SGHNT and CDR2 YYREEE (reference sequence). CDR3 length: 16 amino acids. The DNA of the CDR3 is TGTGCCAGCAGCTTGGGGAAAGGGGGGGTGACCGGGGAGCTGTTTTTT. It specifies CASSLGKGGVTGELFF.